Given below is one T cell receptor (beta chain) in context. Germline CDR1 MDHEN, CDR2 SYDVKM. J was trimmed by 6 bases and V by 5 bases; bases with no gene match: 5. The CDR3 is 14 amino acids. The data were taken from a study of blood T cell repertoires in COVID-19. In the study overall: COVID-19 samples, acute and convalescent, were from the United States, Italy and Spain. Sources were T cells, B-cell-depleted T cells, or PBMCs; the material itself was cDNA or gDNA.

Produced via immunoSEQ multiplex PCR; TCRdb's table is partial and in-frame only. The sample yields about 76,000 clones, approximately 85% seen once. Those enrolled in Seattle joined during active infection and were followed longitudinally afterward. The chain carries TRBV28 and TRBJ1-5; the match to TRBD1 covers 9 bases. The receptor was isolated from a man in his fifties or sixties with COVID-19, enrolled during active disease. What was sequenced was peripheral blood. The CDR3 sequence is CASSTGQGSQPQHF. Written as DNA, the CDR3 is TGTGCCAGCAGTACCGGACAGGGGAGTCAGCCCCAGCATTTT.